Included here is one T cell receptor (beta chain) sequence, with context. There are many counts of this clonotype. No antigen is known for it. Base qualities are not recorded, but no much larger clone differs from it by a single base. The junction shows trimming of 0 bases on V and 5 bases on J, plus 6 bases between the germline ends. The CDR3 covers 13 residues, taking in both the cysteine and the phenylalanine. CDR3 DNA only is kept here, 39 bases in frame from base 1. CDR1 and CDR2 are read off the germline V gene as MNHEY and SVGAGI. The data stem from a study of early T cells in non-severe SARS-CoV-2 infection (dated by TCRdb to the early 2020s). For context, the study as a whole: TCR sequencing used bulk RNA from unsorted whole blood, so alpha and beta chains could not be paired. What the authors observed across the whole study: VDJdb matching was skewed toward anti-spike CD8 responses and likely underestimated virus-specific expansions, missing private and CD4 specificities.

Libraries were built with 5' RACE. Instrument used: NextSeq 500. The TCR library protocol attached unique molecular identifiers to individual cDNA molecules to correct for sequencing error and PCR bias. Both TCR alpha and beta chains were sequenced, and tight co-correlation was observed between alpha and beta sequence abundances in each sample. Processing in the source paper ran as follows. Decombinator V4 was used to perform V gene, J gene and CDR3 annotation of TCR sequences. TCRs were defined as expanded if a significant change between any two time points was detected under a Poisson model with p below 0.0001. TCR abundances were normalised to the total number of TCRs sequenced per sample and were expressed as counts per million. MAIT TCRs were defined by TRAV1-2 paired with TRAJ12, TRAJ20 or TRAJ33, and iNKT TCRs by TRAV10 paired with TRAJ18. VDJdb, accessed on 1 November 2021, was searched for TCRs annotated for CMV, EBV and SARS-CoV-2, and TCRs annotated for more than one antigen were excluded. TCRdb passed the public sequencing reads through fastp at Q25 and MiXCR, retaining productive beta sequences. Identical CDR3 proteins give one entry, which carries the most common genes and DNA. The V and J calls were determined by TCRdb, not by the authors. The sample table records 20,000 to 25,000 distinct CDR3 sequences; about 4.9% of these occur just once. Roughly 5.7% of the sample comes from the top ten.

The study was a case-control design nested within a healthcare worker cohort in London, UK, with weekly nasopharyngeal swab PCR tests and blood sampling. Healthcare workers were enrolled in the week of the UK lockdown, from 23 to 31 March 2020, and were followed every week for up to roughly 16 weeks. The sample comprised whole blood. The chain is made from TRBV6-5 and TRBJ2-3; the D gene cannot be named for sure. The receptor comes from an adult who was a healthcare worker with PCR-confirmed SARS-CoV-2 infection or an uninfected control (not recorded which). The CDR3 reads as follows: CASSYSYGDTQYF. The DNA sequence is TGTGCCAGCAGTTACTCGTACGGAGATACGCAGTATTTT.